This T cell receptor (beta chain) was recorded in a study of T cells after yellow fever vaccination. There are a few counts of this clonotype. This CDR3 spans 10 amino acids. Deletions cut 10 bases from V and 5 bases from J, with 9 bases between. TCRdb analysed the 5' RACE reads with MiXCR anew, one entry per CDR3 protein. The sample comprises around 600,000 distinct CDR3 sequences, 9% to 15% of which are singletons, and 15% rests with the top ten. Specimen: PBMCs, collected on the day of the yellow fever booster vaccination. V gene TRBV12-3 or TRBV12-4 combines with J gene TRBJ2-7; D is unresolved. This TCR came from a man aged 25-45 years who received the YFV17D yellow fever vaccine. The CDR3 loop is CATGWDEQYF. The CDR3 coding sequence is TGTGCCACCGGGTGGGACGAGCAGTACTTC.